One T cell receptor (beta chain) is described in this entry. This clonotype turned up a few times. Its antigen has not been determined. Per-nucleotide qualities are absent, and no much larger clonotype sits a single base away. Explained via the paper, the time point label denotes: blood at routine non-recurrence follow-up after resection. TCR sequencing used whole RNA extracted from tumor and nontumor lung tissue, or from cryopreserved PBMC samples, without cell sorting. Patients were selected for TCR sequencing only if sufficient RNA was available from at least two tumor regions. The entry originates in a study of spatial heterogeneity in lung cancer (dated by TCRdb to about 2019). About the full investigation: Samples were obtained from approximately 76 patients with early-stage, untreated non-small cell lung cancer from the lung TRACERx cohort. Follow-up PBMC samples were sequenced whenever available, with a median time to follow-up of approximately two years after resection. More beta-chain than alpha-chain transcripts were consistently detected, likely reflecting higher beta-chain transcript abundance. In the raw uncorrected reads, each unique combination of TCR and UMI appeared more than ten times on average. TCR alpha and beta repertoires were quantitatively compared across multiple tumor regions, matched nontumor lung and blood in non-small cell lung cancer. TCR repertoire features were related to nonsynonymous mutation counts determined by whole-exome sequencing of tumor tissue. At surgery, hundreds of tumor regions, 64 matched nontumor lung samples and 56 PBMC samples were TCR-sequenced for both alpha and beta chains. The research as a whole found: Ubiquitous expanded tumor TCRs were detected in blood more often at tumor resection than at routine follow-up. Confirming at a functional level the hypothesis that regional TCRs recognize regional mutations was considered to require additional single-cell paired TCR alpha and beta sequencing. Only 14 patients were included in comparisons of baseline and follow-up blood repertoires.

V and J are trimmed by 3 bases and 8 bases, and the gene matches miss 5 bases of the junction. Via the germline V gene, CDR1 is SQVTM and CDR2 ANQGSEA. The CDR3 starts with the cysteine, ends with the phenylalanine, and has 13 residues. CDR3 DNA only is kept here, 39 bases in frame from base 1. The library came from 5' RACE. The sequencing machine was a NextSeq 500. In the TCR library protocol, a unique molecular identifier was attached to each TCR cDNA molecule so that PCR and sequencing errors could be corrected. As for the authors' bioinformatics: Decombinator tools were used for TCR identification, UMI-based error correction and CDR3 extraction. TCRs above a frequency of 2 per 1,000, corresponding to the top 1% of the tumor frequency distribution, were defined as expanded. Rényi diversity was computed with the R vegan package after subsampling each repertoire 100 times to 5,000 TCRs. To build CDR3 similarity networks, amino acid triplet string-kernel similarity was used, and CDR3s were connected when their pairwise similarity was above 0.82. TCRdb's own reprocessing of the public reads used fastp at Q25 and MiXCR and kept productive beta chains. Rows are combined by CDR3 protein, so each entry shows the most common genes and DNA. The V and J calls were not made by the authors but by TCRdb's processing. This sample comprises 49,000 or so distinct CDR3 sequences, 10% to 15% of them detected only once. The ten biggest clones cover more than 25% of the sample.

This material consisted of PBMCs, taken at follow-up. This chain is built from TRBV29-1 and TRBJ2-1, and 9 bases in between align with TRBD1. The origin of this receptor is a male donor with early-stage non-small cell lung cancer. The nucleotide sequence is given as TGCAGCGTTGAGTACAGGGGGCTCTATGAGCAGTTCTTC. This encodes CSVEYRGLYEQFF.